This record concerns one T cell receptor (beta chain) sequence. This clonotype was picked up a small number of times. Its antigen remains undetermined. Base quality data are lacking; no much larger clone is found one base away. Instrument on record: Illumina HiSeq 1500. In-frame beta chains were kept once TCRdb had trimmed the public reads at Q25 with fastp and called clones with MiXCR. CDR3 protein sequences are deduplicated, and each keeps its most common genes and DNA. Within this sample are around 300,000 distinct CDR3 sequences, with about 26% of them counted one time only. The top ten clones comprise around 14% of the sample. As encoded in the germline V gene, CDR1 is KGHSH while CDR2 is LQKENI. Including cysteine and phenylalanine, the CDR3 has 17 amino acids. Kept here is only the CDR3 DNA, which spans 51 bases and is read in frame from base 1. V drops 3 bases and J drops 0 bases, leaving 17 bases in between.

These data belong to a study of T cell repertoires in cytomegalovirus infection (dated by TCRdb to between 2018 and 2021). Looking at the study overall: Donor HLA type was relevant to the analysis, as public TCR beta signatures indicated carriage of CMV infection together with the matching HLA type.

General study outcomes and caveats: The ex vivo response was dominated by HLA-C-restricted CMV-specific TCR beta clonotypes, which also provided the single most frequent clonotype in two of eight donors. In both this cohort and an independent cohort of some 370 donors, the cumulative frequency of public TCR beta family members distinguished carriers of CMV infection plus the relevant HLA type.

The V and J segments used are TRBV18 and TRBJ1-1; TRBD1 is a possible D gene, resting on 6 matching bases. This TCR derives from a human donor in good health (CMV status not recorded). Some clones in this sample may be carry-over from other donors' samples. Specimen: PBMCs. The nucleotide sequence is given as TGTGCCAGCTCACCCTGGACAGAGAAATTTATGAACACTGAAGCTTTCTTT. It codes for CASSPWTEKFMNTEAFF.